These 21 T cell receptor beta chains were sequenced from one sample in a study of shared clonotypes between healthy human individuals. Measured with immunoSEQ multiplex PCR; TCRdb has only the in-frame clones, and not every one. Here the sample spans 300,000 to 400,000 clones, over 75% being singletons. Sequenced input: memory CD8+ T cells sorted from blood. Described subset: CD45RO+ cells pooled with CCR7-negative TemRA cells. These receptors were taken from a man aged 18 to 30 in good health.

This rearrangement joins TRBV5-6 to TRBJ2-2; D call uncertain. Between the trimmed V and J ends, which lost 0 bases and 2 bases, there was a span of 5 bases. The germline CDR1 and CDR2 sequences are SGHDT and YYEEEE. The CDR3 consists of 14 residues. The CDR3 loop is CASSLALNTGELFF. The CDR3 DNA sequence: TGTGCCAGCAGCTTGGCGTTAAACACCGGGGAGCTGTTTTTT. Together with reference TRBV5-6 and TRBJ2-2, the CDR3 gives the full variable domain: DAGVTQSPTHLIKTRGQQVTLRCSPKSGHDTVSWYQQALGQGPQFIFQYYEEEERQRGNFPDRFSGHQFPNYSSELNVNALLLGDSALYLCASSLALNTGELFFGEGSRLTVL.

The J gene is TRBJ2-6, the V gene TRBV9; no clear D gene. The CDR3 covers 15 residues. Germline V gene lookup returns CDR1 SGDLS and CDR2 YYNGEE. Between the trimmed V and J ends, which lost 0 bases and 0 bases, there was a span of 4 bases. The CDR3, as DNA: TGTGCCAGCAGCGTAGTTTCCTCTGGGGCCAACGTCCTGACTTTC. Translating gives CASSVVSSGANVLTF.

This chain connects TRBV7-6 to TRBJ2-4; TRBD2 is a possible D gene (5 bases). Trimming left V 1 base short and J 1 base short, with 11 bases between. Germline lookup yields CDR1 SGHVS and CDR2 FNYEAQ. This CDR3 is built from 16 residues. The CDR3 reads CASSLGSGFAKNIQYF. The DNA of the CDR3 is TGTGCCAGCAGCTTAGGATCGGGGTTTGCCAAAAACATTCAGTACTTC.

This chain connects TRBV9 to TRBJ1-3, with TRBD1 matching 7 bases. CDR1 and CDR2 from the germline V gene are SGDLS and YYNGEE. The CDR3 extends over 21 amino acids. The V segment lost 2 bases and the J segment 2 bases; nucleotides outside the gene matches: 22. This chain's CDR3 is CASSVSTGEEATKPPGNTIYF. In nucleotides, the CDR3 is TGTGCCAGCAGCGTCTCAACAGGGGAAGAGGCCACAAAGCCCCCTGGAAACACCATATATTTT.

V gene TRBV27 combines with J gene TRBJ2-5, with D possibly TRBD1 on 6 matching bases. CDR3 length: 15 amino acids. CDR1 is MNHEY, CDR2 SMNVEV, per germline (reference sequence). Trimming took off 4 bases at V and 2 bases at J, with 14 bases between the two ends. DNA of the CDR3: TGTGCCAGCAGTTCCTCACCCGGACAGCAAGAGACCCAGTACTTC. Translating gives CASSSSPGQQETQYF.

To note about this clone: A read error may be the cause here, since a much bigger clone is one base away. Other DNA sequences in the sample encode the same CDR3. The rearrangement joins TRBV30 to TRBJ1-5, with D unresolved. Germline lookup yields CDR1 GTSNPN and CDR2 SVGIG (reference sequence). The CDR3 spans 14 residues. Trimming removed 5 bases from V and 0 bases from J, with 11 bases in between. The CDR3 protein is CAWGTENSNQPQHF. The CDR3 DNA reads as TGTGCCTGGGGTACAGAAAATAGCAATCAGCCCCAGCATTTT. Complete variable domain (other parts from reference TRBV30 and TRBJ1-5): SQTIHQWPATLVQPVGSPLSLECTVEGTSNPNLYWYRQAAGRGLQLLFYSVGIGQISSEVPQNLSASRPQDRQFILSSKKLLLSDSGFYLCAWGTENSNQPQHFGDGTRLSIL.

V gene TRBV27 combines with J gene TRBJ2-7; no firm D call. This CDR3 contains 14 residues. From germline, CDR1 is MNHEY and CDR2 SMNVEV (reference sequence). V was pared by 6 bases and J by 3 bases, with 15 bases between. Here the CDR3 DNA reads TGTGCCAGCAGGCCGAGGCAGGTAGTCTACGAGCAGTACTTC. Protein product: CASRPRQVVYEQYF.

This clone was picked up one time. A much more abundant neighbour one base away suggests this may be a read error. This chain joins TRBV6-6 and TRBJ2-7; D is uncertain. Germline V gene lookup returns CDR1 MNHNY and CDR2 SVGAGI (reference sequence). V lost 4 bases to trimming and J lost 2 bases, with 6 bases between them. There are 12 residues in the CDR3. The CDR3 sequence: CASSSNPYEQYF. In DNA, the CDR3 is TGTGCCAGCAGTTCCAACCCCTACGAGCAGTACTTC.

The chain joins TRBV4-1 to TRBJ2-7; D remains unclear. V was cut by 0 bases and J by 4 bases, with 13 bases left in between. Germline CDR1 is MGHRA and CDR2 is YSYEKL. The CDR3 consists of 15 residues. The CDR3 is CASSQDSRPPYEQYF. In nucleotides, the CDR3 is TGCGCCAGCAGCCAAGACAGTAGGCCCCCGTACGAGCAGTACTTC.

CDR3 sequence: CASSSGTVTYEQYF. DNA of the CDR3: TGTGCCAGCAGTTCCGGGACTGTTACCTACGAGCAGTACTTC. The rearrangement joins TRBV6-1 to TRBJ2-7; possible D gene TRBD2, 6 bases. Per the germline V gene, CDR1 is MNHNS and CDR2 is SASEGT. The CDR3 consists of 14 residues. The V end lost 5 bases, the J end lost 2 bases, and 13 bases lay between the germline ends.

The chain combines TRBV18 with TRBJ1-2; 7 bases are shared with TRBD1. Germline V CDR1 and CDR2: KGHSH, LQKENI. The V segment lost 2 bases and the J segment 4 bases; nucleotides outside the gene matches: 4. The CDR3 extends over 14 amino acids. The CDR3 spells CASSPGQVLYGYTF. CDR3 sequence (DNA): TGTGCCAGCTCACCAGGACAGGTTCTCTATGGCTACACCTTC.

This chain joins TRBV10-3 and TRBJ2-5, with D possibly TRBD1 on 5 matching bases. The CDR3 sequence is 14 residues long. The V gene's germline CDR1 is ENHRY and CDR2 SYGVKD. V was cut by 4 bases and J by 5 bases, with 14 bases left in between. CDR3 residues: CAISGGHPGETQYF. Here the CDR3 DNA reads TGTGCCATCAGTGGTGGACACCCCGGGGAGACCCAGTACTTC.

V and J are TRBV19 and TRBJ1-5; D is ambiguous. The ends were cut back, 6 bases at V and 6 bases at J, with 18 bases in the middle. This CDR3 region has 15 residues. The germline CDR1 and CDR2 sequences are LNHDA and SQIVND (reference sequence). CDR3 nucleotide sequence: TGTGCCAGTAGAGGAAGGCTCGGGAAAGCTCAGCCCCAGCATTTT. Its protein product is CASRGRLGKAQPQHF. Complete variable domain (other parts from reference TRBV19 and TRBJ1-5): DGGITQSPKYLFRKEGQNVTLSCEQNLNHDAMYWYRQDPGQGLRLIYYSQIVNDFQKGDIAEGYSVSREKKESFPLTVTSAQKNPTAFYLCASRGRLGKAQPQHFGDGTRLSIL.

CDR3 residues: CATSSPDGSYEQYF. DNA of the CDR3: TGTGCCACCAGCAGTCCGGATGGCTCCTACGAGCAGTACTTC. V gene TRBV15 combines with J gene TRBJ2-7; D is undetermined. V was trimmed by 3 bases and J by 0 bases, leaving 9 bases between them. Germline V gene data show CDR1 as LNHNV and CDR2 as YYDKDF (reference sequence). CDR3 size: 14 residues.

The V and J genes are TRBV2 and TRBJ2-5, with TRBD2 identical over 12 bases. CDR3 length: 18 amino acids. With V trimmed by 2 bases and J by 5 bases, 12 bases remained unmatched. Germline lookup yields CDR1 SNHLY and CDR2 FYNNEI. CDR3: CASSEIGLAGGPGETQYF. CDR3 nucleotide sequence: TGTGCCAGCAGTGAAATTGGGCTAGCGGGAGGGCCCGGGGAGACCCAGTACTTC.

This clone was observed at least ten times. This chain uses TRBV27 with TRBJ1-5, with D hard to call. The CDR3 totals 14 residues. V was clipped by 3 bases and J by 7 bases, with 13 bases between them. CDR1 is MNHEY and CDR2 is SMNVEV in the germline V gene (reference sequence). CDR3 in DNA: TGTGCCAGCAGTTTCGGAGGTGTAAAGCAGCCCCAGCATTTT. Protein product: CASSFGGVKQPQHF.

The gene calls are TRBV2 and TRBJ2-5, with D uncertain. Trimming took off 7 bases at V and 5 bases at J, with 14 bases between the two ends. Germline V gives CDR1 SNHLY, CDR2 FYNNEI. CDR3 length: 13 residues. This CDR3 is CASIRVGRETQYF. In DNA form, the CDR3 reads TGTGCCAGCATCAGAGTGGGTCGTGAGACCCAGTACTTC.

The chain carries TRBV9 and TRBJ2-2, with D possibly being TRBD1 or TRBD2 (5 bases each). CDR1 is SGDLS and CDR2 is YYNGEE in the germline V gene. V was pared by 5 bases and J by 8 bases, with 16 bases between. The CDR3 runs 14 residues. The CDR3 region is CASSPLGASGELFF. CDR3 in DNA: TGTGCCAGCAGTCCACTCGGGGCCTCTGGGGAGCTGTTTTTT.

The chain combines TRBV6-6 with TRBJ2-1, with 9 nucleotides matching TRBD1. Trimming cost V 6 bases and J 4 bases; bases outside gene matches: 1. CDR1 is MNHNY, CDR2 SVGAGI, per germline (reference sequence). The CDR3 covers 13 residues. The CDR3 is CASRGTGYNEQFF. As DNA, the CDR3 is TGTGCCAGCAGGGGGACAGGGTACAATGAGCAGTTCTTC.

The chain joins TRBV28 to TRBJ2-6; 7 positions match TRBD1. Germline-derived CDR1 and CDR2 are MDHEN and SYDVKM. The CDR3 contains 17 residues. Germline trimming cut 4 bases from V and 2 bases from J; bases unmatched to any gene: 8. CDR3 in DNA: TGTGCCAGCAGTTCATACGACAGGGAACCTGGGGCCAACGTCCTGACTTTC. It specifies CASSSYDREPGANVLTF. The entire variable domain, with the rest obtained from reference TRBV28 and TRBJ2-6, is as follows: DVKVTQSSRYLVKRTGEKVFLECVQDMDHENMFWYRQDPGLGLRLIYFSYDVKMKEKGDIPEGYSVSREKKERFSLILESASTNQTSMYLCASSSYDREPGANVLTFGAGSRLTVL.

The gene calls are TRBV5-4 and TRBJ1-4, with D perhaps matching TRBD1 (5 bases). V was pared by 4 bases and J by 8 bases, with 9 bases between. The germline V gene has CDR1 SGHNT and CDR2 YYREEE (reference sequence). The CDR3 runs 12 residues. The CDR3 protein is CASSGDGEKLFF. The CDR3 region has the DNA TGTGCCAGCAGCGGGGACGGGGAAAAACTGTTTTTT.